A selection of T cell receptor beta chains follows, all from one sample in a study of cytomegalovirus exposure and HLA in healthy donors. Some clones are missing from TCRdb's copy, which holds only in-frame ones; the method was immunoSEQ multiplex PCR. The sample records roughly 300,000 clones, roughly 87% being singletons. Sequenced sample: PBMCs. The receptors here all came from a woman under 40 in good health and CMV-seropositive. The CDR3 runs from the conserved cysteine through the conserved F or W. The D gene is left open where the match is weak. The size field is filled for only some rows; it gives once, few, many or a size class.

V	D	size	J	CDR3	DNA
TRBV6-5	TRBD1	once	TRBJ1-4	CASSMTGLGEKLFF	TGTGCCAGCAGCATGACAGGGTTAGGAGAAAAACTGTTTTTT
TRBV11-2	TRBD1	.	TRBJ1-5	CASSPHRGREPQHF	TGTGCCAGCAGCCCACACAGGGGTCGAGAGCCCCAGCATTTT
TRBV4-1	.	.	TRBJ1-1	CASSLLSGGNTEAFF	TGCGCCAGCAGCCTACTAAGCGGGGGGAACACTGAAGCTTTCTTT
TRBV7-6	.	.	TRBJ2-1	CASSLAGGHSDEQFF	TGTGCCAGCAGCTTAGCGGGGGGACACAGTGATGAGCAGTTCTTC
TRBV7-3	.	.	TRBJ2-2	CASSLGFTGELFF	TGTGCCAGCAGCTTAGGCTTCACCGGGGAGCTGTTTTTT
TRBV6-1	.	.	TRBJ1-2	CASSEGLSDYGYTF	TGTGCCAGCAGTGAGGGACTTTCAGACTATGGCTACACCTTC
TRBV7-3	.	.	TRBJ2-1	CASSSLQDDEQFF	TGTGCCAGCAGCTCTCTCCAGGACGATGAGCAGTTCTTC
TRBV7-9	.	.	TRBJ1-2	CASSLDSSGYTF	TGTGCCAGCAGCTTAGACAGTAGTGGCTACACCTTC
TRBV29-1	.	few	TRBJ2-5	CSVPGAANQETQYF	TGCAGCGTCCCAGGGGCAGCGAACCAAGAGACCCAGTACTTC
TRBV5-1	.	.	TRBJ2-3	CASSDTQSYTQYF	TGCGCCAGCAGCGATACACAATCATATACGCAGTATTTT
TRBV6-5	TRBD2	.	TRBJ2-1	CASSLLGLPYNEQFF	TGTGCCAGCAGTCTACTGGGACTACCATACAATGAGCAGTTCTTC
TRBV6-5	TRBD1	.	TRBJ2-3	CASSYKQGITDTQYF	TGTGCCAGCAGTTACAAACAGGGGATAACAGATACGCAGTATTTT
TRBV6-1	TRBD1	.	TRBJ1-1	CAIYRQGRAEAFF	TGTGCCATCTATAGACAGGGGAGGGCTGAAGCTTTCTTT
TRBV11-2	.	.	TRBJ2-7	CASSLNRYEQYF	TGTGCCAGCAGCTTAAATCGCTACGAGCAGTACTTC
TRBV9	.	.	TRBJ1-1	CASSPIGAMNTEAFF	TGTGCCAGCAGCCCCATTGGGGCAATGAACACTGAAGCTTTCTTT
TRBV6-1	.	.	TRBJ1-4	CASSELGVGEKLFF	TGTGCCAGCAGTGAATTGGGGGTCGGGGAAAAACTGTTTTTT
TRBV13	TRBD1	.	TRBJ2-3	CASSFRDRGTDTQYF	TGTGCCAGCAGCTTCCGGGACAGGGGGACAGATACGCAGTATTTT
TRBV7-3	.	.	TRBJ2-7	CASSLRGKDSTTYEQYF	TGTGCCAGCAGCTTAAGGGGAAAGGATTCCACAACCTACGAGCAGTACTTC
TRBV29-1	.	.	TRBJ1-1	CSVADLGNTEAFF	TGCAGCGTTGCTGATCTGGGGAACACTGAAGCTTTCTTT
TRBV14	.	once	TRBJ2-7	CASSQDVGLTPRNEQYF	TGTGCCAGCAGCCAAGATGTCGGGCTAACCCCAAGGAACGAGCAGTACTTC
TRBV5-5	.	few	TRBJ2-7	CASSQGGGSYEQYF	TGTGCCAGCAGTCAGGGGGGAGGATCCTACGAGCAGTACTTC
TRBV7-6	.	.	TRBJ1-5	CASSLKAGNSNQPQHF	TGTGCCAGCAGCTTAAAGGCAGGTAATAGCAATCAGCCCCAGCATTTT
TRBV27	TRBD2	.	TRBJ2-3	CASSLSRREGRDTQYF	TGTGCCAGCAGTTTATCCCGCCGGGAGGGGAGGGATACGCAGTATTTT
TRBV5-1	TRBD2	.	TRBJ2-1	CASSGGLAGVPEQFF	TGCGCCAGCAGCGGAGGACTAGCGGGAGTTCCTGAGCAGTTCTTC
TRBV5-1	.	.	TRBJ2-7	CASSLGGSSYEQYF	TGCGCCAGCAGCTTGGGGGGGAGCTCCTACGAGCAGTACTTC
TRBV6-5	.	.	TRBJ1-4	CASNGGGPNEKLFF	TGTGCCAGCAACGGTGGGGGCCCTAATGAAAAACTGTTTTTT
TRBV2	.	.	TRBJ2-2	CALLGGLNTGELFF	TGTGCTTTGTTAGGGGGATTGAACACCGGGGAGCTGTTTTTT
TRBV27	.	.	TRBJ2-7	CASSWSQNYEQYF	TGTGCCAGCAGTTGGAGTCAAAACTACGAGCAGTACTTC
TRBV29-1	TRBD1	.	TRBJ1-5	CSVWTGGVQPQHF	TGCAGCGTTTGGACAGGGGGCGTTCAGCCCCAGCATTTT
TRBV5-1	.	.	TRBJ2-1	CASSLGGAVEQFF	TGCGCCAGCAGCTTGGGAGGGGCGGTTGAGCAGTTCTTC
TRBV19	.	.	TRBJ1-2	CASSIALYFDRIRNGYTF	TGTGCCAGTAGTATAGCCTTGTACTTCGACCGAATAAGGAATGGCTACACCTTC
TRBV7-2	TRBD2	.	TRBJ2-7	CASSPGLAGGYEQYF	TGTGCCAGCAGCCCGGGACTAGCGGGAGGGTACGAGCAGTACTTC
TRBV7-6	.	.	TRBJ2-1	CASSPWAGPSSSYNEQFF	TGTGCCAGCAGCCCCTGGGCGGGTCCTTCTAGCTCCTACAATGAGCAGTTCTTC
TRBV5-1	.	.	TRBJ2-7	CASSLAGAEYEQYF	TGCGCCAGCAGCTTGGCTGGGGCGGAATACGAGCAGTACTTC
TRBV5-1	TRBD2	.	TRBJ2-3	CASSLRTSGTDTQYF	TGCGCCAGCAGCTTAAGAACTAGCGGTACAGATACGCAGTATTTT
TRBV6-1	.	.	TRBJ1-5	CASMGSVYSNQPQHF	TGTGCCAGCATGGGCAGTGTTTATAGCAATCAGCCCCAGCATTTT
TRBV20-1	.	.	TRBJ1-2	CSAPRNYGYTF	TGCAGTGCTCCCAGGAACTATGGCTACACCTTC
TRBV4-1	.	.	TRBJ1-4	CASSHQGMGEKLFF	TGCGCCAGCAGCCATCAGGGGATGGGTGAAAAACTGTTTTTT
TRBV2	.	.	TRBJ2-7	CASSSTSYEQYF	TGTGCCAGCAGTTCCACCTCCTACGAGCAGTACTTC
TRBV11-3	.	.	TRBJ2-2	CASSLSGRRAGELFF	TGTGCCAGCAGCTTGTCAGGGCGGCGCGCCGGGGAGCTGTTTTTT
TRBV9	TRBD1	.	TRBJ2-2	CASSVRDRDFTGELFF	TGTGCCAGCAGCGTACGGGACAGGGATTTCACCGGGGAGCTGTTTTTT
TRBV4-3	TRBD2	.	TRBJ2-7	CASSPGRASGDYEQYF	TGCGCCAGCAGCCCCGGGCGGGCTAGCGGTGACTACGAGCAGTACTTC
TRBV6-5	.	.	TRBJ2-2	CAAARDSLTGELFF	TGTGCCGCAGCCCGGGACTCCTTAACCGGGGAGCTGTTTTTT
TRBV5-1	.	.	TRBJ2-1	CASSHTNPGTFYNEQFF	TGCGCCAGCAGCCACACAAACCCCGGGACTTTCTACAATGAGCAGTTCTTC
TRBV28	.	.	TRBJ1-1	CASSLLRGQGSTEAFF	TGTGCCAGCAGTTTATTGCGGGGGCAGGGGTCCACTGAAGCTTTCTTT
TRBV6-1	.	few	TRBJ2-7	CASSEGRGEQYF	TGTGCCAGCAGTGAGGGCAGGGGCGAGCAGTACTTC
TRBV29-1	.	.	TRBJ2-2	CSVGGFFSNTGELFF	TGCAGCGTGGGGGGCTTCTTCTCCAACACCGGGGAGCTGTTTTTT
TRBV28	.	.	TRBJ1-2	CASTQTGRNYGYTF	TGTGCCAGCACCCAGACAGGTAGAAACTATGGCTACACCTTC
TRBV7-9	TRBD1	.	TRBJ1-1	CASSPGQGNTEAFF	TGTGCCAGCAGTCCCGGACAGGGGAACACTGAAGCTTTCTTT
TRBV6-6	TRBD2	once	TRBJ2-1	CASSYFGTSANNEQFF	TGTGCCAGCAGTTACTTCGGGACTAGCGCCAACAATGAGCAGTTCTTC
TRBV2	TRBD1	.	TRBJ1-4	CARGQGSTNEKLFF	TGTGCCAGGGGACAGGGTTCTACTAATGAAAAACTGTTTTTT
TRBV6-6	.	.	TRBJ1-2	CAIGPANYGYTF	TGTGCCATCGGACCTGCTAACTATGGCTACACCTTC
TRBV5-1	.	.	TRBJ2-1	CASSPGSDSNNEQFF	TGCGCCAGCAGCCCTGGCTCCGACAGTAACAATGAGCAGTTCTTC
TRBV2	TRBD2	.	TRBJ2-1	CASSEGIAGREQFF	TGTGCCAGCAGTGAAGGGATAGCGGGAAGAGAGCAGTTCTTC